This entry describes one T cell receptor beta chain. Its antigen is not known. These data come from a study of Ad26.COV2.S vaccination and SARS-CoV-2 variants. General observations from the study: Those who received the vaccine showed greater spike-specific TCR breadth than those given placebo.

This table comes from immunoSEQ multiplex PCR, and its TCRdb copy is limited to in-frame clones, with some not included. The sample comprises about 440,000 clones, 70% to 90% of which are singletons, and around 13% rests with the top ten. The treatment: approximately 18 received Ad26.COV2.S at low or high dose, single or two shots; about 5 received placebo; per-sample allocation not given. Samples came from day 63 after the first vaccine or placebo injection. This adult donor, from Boston, was 18-55 years old. V was clipped by 3 bases and J by 8 bases, with 10 bases between them. The germline V gene encodes CDR1 KGHDR and CDR2 SFDVKD. The CDR3 runs to 13 residues.

Sequences were derived from peripheral blood, sampled in a trial of Ad26.COV2.S vaccine versus placebo. This sequence originates from a person aged 18-65 years who received the Ad26.COV2.S COVID-19 vaccine or a placebo. The chain combines TRBV24-1 with TRBJ2-1; TRBD2 might be the D (5 bases). CDR3: CATSDPPRDEQFF. The CDR3 nucleotides read TGTGCCACCAGTGATCCCCCGAGGGATGAGCAGTTCTTC.